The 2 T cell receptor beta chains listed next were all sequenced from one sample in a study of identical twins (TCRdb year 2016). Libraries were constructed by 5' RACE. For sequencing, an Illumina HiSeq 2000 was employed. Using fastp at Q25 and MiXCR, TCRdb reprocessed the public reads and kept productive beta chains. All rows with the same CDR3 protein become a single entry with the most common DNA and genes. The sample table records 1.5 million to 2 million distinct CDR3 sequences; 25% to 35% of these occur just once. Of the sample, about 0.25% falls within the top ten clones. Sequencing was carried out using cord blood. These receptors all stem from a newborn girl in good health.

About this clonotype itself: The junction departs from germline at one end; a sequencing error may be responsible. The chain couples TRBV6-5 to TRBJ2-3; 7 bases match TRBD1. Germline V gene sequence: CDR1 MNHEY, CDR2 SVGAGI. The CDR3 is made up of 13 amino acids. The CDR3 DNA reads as TGTGCCAGCAGTTACCCCGGGACAGATGCGCAGTATTTT. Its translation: CASSYPGTDAQYF.

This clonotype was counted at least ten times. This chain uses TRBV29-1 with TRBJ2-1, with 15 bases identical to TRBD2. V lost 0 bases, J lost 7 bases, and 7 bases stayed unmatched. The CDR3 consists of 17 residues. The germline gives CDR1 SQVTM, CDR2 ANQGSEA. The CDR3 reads CSVEDEVGTSGRNEQFF. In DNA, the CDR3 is TGCAGCGTTGAAGATGAGGTGGGGACTAGCGGGAGGAATGAGCAGTTCTTC.